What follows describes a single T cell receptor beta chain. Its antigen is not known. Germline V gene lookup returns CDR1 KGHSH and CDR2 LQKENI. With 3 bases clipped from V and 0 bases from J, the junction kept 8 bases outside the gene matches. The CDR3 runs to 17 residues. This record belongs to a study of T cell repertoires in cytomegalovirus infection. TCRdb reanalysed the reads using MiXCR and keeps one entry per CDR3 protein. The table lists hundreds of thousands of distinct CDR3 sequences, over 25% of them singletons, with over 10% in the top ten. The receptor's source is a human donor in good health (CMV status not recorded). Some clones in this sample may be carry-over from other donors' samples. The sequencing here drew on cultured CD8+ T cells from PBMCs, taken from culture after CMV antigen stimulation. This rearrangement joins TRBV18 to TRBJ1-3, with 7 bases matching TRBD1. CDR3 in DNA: TGTGCCAGCTCACCGACCGGGACAGTGGACTCTGGAAACACCATATATTTT. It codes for CASSPTGTVDSGNTIYF.